This T cell receptor (beta chain) was captured by sequencing in a study of shared clonotypes between healthy human individuals. For the study at large: Donor ages ranged 18 to 49 years: a couple of women, a few men. CD4 naive and CD4 memory each took three plates per donor, while CD8 naive took two and CD8 memory one.

TCRdb's table, derived via immunoSEQ multiplex PCR, lists solely in-frame clones and lacks some. The repertoire holds about 2.1 million clones, with 85% to 95% as singletons. It was CD45RO-negative cells, positively selected for CCR7, that made up naive CD8 cells, with terminally differentiated effector memory CD45RA+ cells excluded. Study-level results: Compared with memory subsets, naive subsets generally had larger estimated richness. Sequencing depth was expected to influence donor clonotype sharing.

As for this clone: As yet, its antigen is unknown.

Germline V gene data show CDR1 as MDHEN and CDR2 as SYDVKM. V gave up 0 bases and J gave up 5 bases, with 8 bases separating them. The CDR3 spans 13 residues. This receptor was obtained from a man younger than 35 in good health. Some clones in this sample may be carry-over from other donors' samples. The chain joins TRBV28 to TRBJ2-7; tentatively, D is TRBD1 or TRBD2 (5 bases each). The sample taken for sequencing was naive CD8+ T cells from PBMCs. CDR3 region: CASSLWRGNEQYF. The CDR3 nucleotides are TGTGCCAGCAGTTTATGGAGGGGCAACGAGCAGTACTTC.